This T cell receptor beta chain was found in a study of T cell repertoires in cytomegalovirus infection. Whole-study context: Used in the study were CMV epitopes, some recently identified and HLA-C-restricted, others well-studied and HLA-B-restricted. It was the public TCR beta signatures that indicated both CMV infection and matching HLA type. General observations from the study: Ex vivo responses were dominated by HLA-C-restricted CMV-specific TCR beta clonotypes. Cumulative frequency (of public TCR beta family members) identified carriers of CMV plus the relevant HLA.

This clonotype has only one observation. Its antigen is currently unknown. One entry per CDR3 protein, called by TCRdb with MiXCR from the reads. The repertoire consists of about 340,000 distinct CDR3 sequences, with roughly 28% occurring once and the leading ten covering around 20%. The CDR3 loop spans 17 amino acids. V dropped 0 bases and J dropped 4; count of bases not matched to a gene: 11. The germline V gene encodes CDR1 MGHRA and CDR2 YSYEKL. Specimen: cultured PBMCs, collected from culture after CMV antigen stimulation. The clonotype was recovered from a human donor in good health (CMV status not recorded). Some clones in this sample may be carry-over from other donors' samples. This chain connects TRBV4-1 to TRBJ1-2, with 7 bases identical to TRBD1. CDR3 nucleotides: TGCGCCAGCAGCCAAGAGCGGGACAGTTATTCGGTCTATGGCTACACCTTC. This translates into CASSQERDSYSVYGYTF.